Presented here are 14 T cell receptor beta chains from one specimen sequenced in a study of cytomegalovirus exposure and HLA in healthy donors. Assay used: immunoSEQ multiplex PCR; TCRdb lists only in-frame clones, some missing. This table holds approximately 120,000 clones, 89% found once. Sequencing used PBMCs. These TCRs come from a woman aged 18-29 years in good health and CMV-seronegative.

This clone was observed a few times. The chain links TRBV5-6 to TRBJ2-7, with TRBD1 matching over 9 bases. The germline V gene encodes CDR1 SGHDT and CDR2 YYEEEE. Trimming at V came to 5 bases and at J to 5 bases, leaving 5 bases not matched to a gene. This CDR3 is built from 13 residues. The CDR3 DNA sequence: TGTGCCAGCAGTCGGACAGGGGACGACGAGCAGTACTTC. This sequence encodes CASSRTGDDEQYF.

The V gene is TRBV18, the J gene TRBJ2-3; 7 nucleotides line up with TRBD1. The CDR3 length is 16 residues. Germline CDR1 is KGHSH and CDR2 is LQKENI. V shed 1 base and J 3 bases; nucleotides not matched to a gene: 7. The CDR3 protein is CASSPQDRARTDTQYF. CDR3 nucleotide sequence: TGTGCCAGCTCACCACAAGACAGGGCTCGGACAGATACGCAGTATTTT.

J is TRBJ1-1 and V is TRBV11-2, with D hard to call. The CDR3 is made up of 12 amino acids. The V and J ends lost 0 bases and 6 bases respectively, with 5 bases between them. Germline V gene lookup returns CDR1 SGHAT and CDR2 FQNNGV. DNA for the CDR3: TGTGCCAGCAGCTTAGAGGCAGCTGAAGCTTTCTTT. Amino acid sequence: CASSLEAAEAFF.

V usage is TRBV9 and J usage is TRBJ2-1, with a possible D match to TRBD2 (5 bases). The CDR3 has 17 residues. Germline V gene sequence: CDR1 SGDLS, CDR2 YYNGEE. The V and J ends lost 2 bases and 2 bases respectively, with 17 bases between them. The CDR3 is CASSVEAVGTPYNEQFF. The DNA for the CDR3 is TGTGCCAGCAGCGTGGAAGCGGTGGGTACCCCCTACAATGAGCAGTTCTTC.

The chain is built from TRBV19 and TRBJ1-5; D is perhaps TRBD1 (5 bases). The CDR3 spans 13 residues. With 10 bases removed from V and 9 bases from J, the gap between germline ends came to 19 bases. Looked up from germline, CDR1 is LNHDA and CDR2 is SQIVND (reference sequence). Here the CDR3 reads CATQGAPISPQHF. In DNA, the CDR3 is TGTGCCACGCAAGGGGCCCCAATCTCGCCCCAGCATTTT.

The V call is TRBV6-1, the J call TRBJ2-2; no reliable D call. The germline V gene has CDR1 MNHNS and CDR2 SASEGT. The CDR3 is made up of 11 amino acids. V dropped 7 bases and J dropped 6 bases, with 6 bases sitting between them. CDR3 DNA: TGTGCCAGCAACTCCCCCGGGGAGCTGTTTTTT. It translates to CASNSPGELFF.

The chain couples TRBV5-4 to TRBJ2-7; 8 nucleotides agree with TRBD1. J lost 1 base, V lost 4 bases, and 7 bases had no gene match. Germline V gene data show CDR1 as SGHNT and CDR2 as YYREEE (reference sequence). The CDR3 runs 15 residues. This CDR3 reads CASSERTGTSYEQYV. The DNA for the CDR3 is TGTGCCAGCAGCGAGAGGACAGGGACTTCCTACGAGCAGTACGTC.

The V and J genes are TRBV19 and TRBJ2-3, with TRBD2 matching over 8 bases. Germline CDR1 is LNHDA and CDR2 is SQIVND (reference sequence). This CDR3 has 17 amino acids. V lost 4 bases, J lost 2 bases, and 11 bases stayed unmatched. CDR3 sequence: CASSKHGLAGNTDTQYF. DNA for the CDR3: TGTGCCAGTAGTAAACACGGATTAGCGGGAAACACAGATACGCAGTATTTT. Filled out from reference TRBV19 and TRBJ2-3, the complete variable domain reads DGGITQSPKYLFRKEGQNVTLSCEQNLNHDAMYWYRQDPGQGLRLIYYSQIVNDFQKGDIAEGYSVSREKKESFPLTVTSAQKNPTAFYLCASSKHGLAGNTDTQYFGPGTRLTVL.

The chain uses TRBV19 and TRBJ2-1, with D unresolved. Germline V lookup: CDR1 LNHDA, CDR2 SQIVND (reference sequence). This CDR3 has 13 residues. Trimming cost V 3 bases and J 4 bases, with 7 bases left between them. The CDR3 DNA follows: TGTGCCAGTAGTATGGTTCAGTACAATGAGCAGTTCTTC. Protein: CASSMVQYNEQFF.

This clone was counted only a few times. The V call is TRBV2, the J call TRBJ1-5; TRBD1 is a possible D gene (5 bases). The CDR3 length is 14 residues. CDR1 is SNHLY and CDR2 is FYNNEI in the germline V gene. V was cut by 8 bases and J by 0 bases, with 11 bases left in between. The CDR3 region is CASGQGLSNQPQHF. The CDR3 DNA sequence: TGTGCCAGCGGGCAGGGCCTTAGCAATCAGCCCCAGCATTTT.

This chain connects TRBV7-2 to TRBJ2-5; a weak D match, TRBD2 (5 bases). Germline V gives CDR1 SGHTA, CDR2 FQGNSA. V lost 2 bases to trimming and J lost 2 bases, with 9 bases between them. The CDR3 consists of 14 residues. The CDR3 coding sequence is TGTGCCAGCAGCTTATTCGGGGTACAAGAGACCCAGTACTTC. Amino acids: CASSLFGVQETQYF. The full variable domain, in which reference TRBV7-2 and TRBJ2-5 provide the parts outside the CDR3, is GAGVSQSPSNKVTEKGKDVELRCDPISGHTALYWYRQSLGQGLEFLIYFQGNSAPDKSGLPSDRFSAERTGGSVSTLTIQRTQQEDSAVYLCASSLFGVQETQYFGPGTRLLVL.

V is TRBV9 and J is TRBJ2-3, with TRBD2 identical over 14 bases. V gave up 4 bases and J gave up 5 bases; unmatched junction bases: 15. This CDR3 has 19 amino acids. Looked up from germline, CDR1 is SGDLS and CDR2 is YYNGEE. Here the CDR3 reads CASSPRLAGGSGDRDTQYF. The CDR3 nucleotides read TGTGCCAGCAGCCCAAGACTAGCGGGAGGGTCGGGTGACCGAGATACGCAGTATTTT.

This clone was seen more than once but under ten times. The rearrangement uses TRBV11-2 and TRBJ1-2; D might be TRBD1 (6 bases). Looked up from germline, CDR1 is SGHAT and CDR2 is FQNNGV. The CDR3 contains 14 residues. Trimming took 0 bases from V and 10 from J, leaving 15 bases between them. The CDR3 spells CASSLDRDTPIYTF. The CDR3 region has the DNA TGTGCCAGCAGCTTAGACAGGGACACGCCAATCTACACCTTC.

The chain is built from TRBV7-9 and TRBJ2-7, with D perhaps TRBD1 (6 bases). Trimming stripped 0 bases from V and 4 bases from J, with 19 bases between. This CDR3 is built from 17 residues. In germline, CDR1 is SEHNR, CDR2 FQNEAQ (reference sequence). CDR3 amino acids: CASSLASRTAEAYEQYF. The CDR3 coding sequence is TGTGCCAGCAGCTTAGCCAGCCGGACAGCGGAGGCTTACGAGCAGTACTTC.